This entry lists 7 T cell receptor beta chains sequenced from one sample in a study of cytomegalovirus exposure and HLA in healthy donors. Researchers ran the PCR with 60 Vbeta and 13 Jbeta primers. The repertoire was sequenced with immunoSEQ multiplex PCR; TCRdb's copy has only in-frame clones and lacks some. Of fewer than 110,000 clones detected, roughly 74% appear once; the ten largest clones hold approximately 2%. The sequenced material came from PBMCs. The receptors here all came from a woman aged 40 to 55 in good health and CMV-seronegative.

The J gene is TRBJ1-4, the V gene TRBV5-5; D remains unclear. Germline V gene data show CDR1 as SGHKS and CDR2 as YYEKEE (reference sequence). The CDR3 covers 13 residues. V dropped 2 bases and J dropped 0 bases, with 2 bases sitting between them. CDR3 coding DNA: TGTGCCAGCAGCTTCGCAACTAATGAAAAACTGTTTTTT. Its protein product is CASSFATNEKLFF.

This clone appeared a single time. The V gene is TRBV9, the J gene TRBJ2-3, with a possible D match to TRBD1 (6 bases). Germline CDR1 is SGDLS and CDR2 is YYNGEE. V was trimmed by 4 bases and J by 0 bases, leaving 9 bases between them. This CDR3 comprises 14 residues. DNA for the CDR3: TGTGCCAGCAGCCCCGACAGGAGCACAGATACGCAGTATTTT. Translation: CASSPDRSTDTQYF.

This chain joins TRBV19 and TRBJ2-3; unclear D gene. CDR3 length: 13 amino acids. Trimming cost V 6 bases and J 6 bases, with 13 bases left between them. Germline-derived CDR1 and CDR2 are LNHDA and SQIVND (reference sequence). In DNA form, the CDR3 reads TGTGCCAGTAGCCTAATCATCTCCGATACGCAGTATTTT. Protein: CASSLIISDTQYF.

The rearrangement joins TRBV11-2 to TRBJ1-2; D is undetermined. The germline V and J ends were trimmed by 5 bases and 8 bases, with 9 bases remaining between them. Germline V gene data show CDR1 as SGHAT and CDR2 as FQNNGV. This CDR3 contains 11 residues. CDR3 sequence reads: CASSRSRGYTF. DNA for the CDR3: TGTGCCAGCAGCCGTAGCCGCGGCTACACCTTC.

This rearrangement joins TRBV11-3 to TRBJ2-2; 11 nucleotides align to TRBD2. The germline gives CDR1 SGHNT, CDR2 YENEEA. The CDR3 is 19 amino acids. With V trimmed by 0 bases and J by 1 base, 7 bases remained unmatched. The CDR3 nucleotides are TGTGCCAGCAGCTTAGATGGGCTAGCGGGGGGCGAGAACACCGGGGAGCTGTTTTTT. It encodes CASSLDGLAGGENTGELFF.

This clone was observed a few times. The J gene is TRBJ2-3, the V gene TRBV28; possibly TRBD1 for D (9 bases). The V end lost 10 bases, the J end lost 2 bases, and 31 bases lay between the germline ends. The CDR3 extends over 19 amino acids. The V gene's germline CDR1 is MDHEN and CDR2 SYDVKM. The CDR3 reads CATRWGQGITSGLTDTQYF. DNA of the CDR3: TGTGCCACCCGATGGGGACAGGGTATAACTAGCGGTCTCACAGATACGCAGTATTTT. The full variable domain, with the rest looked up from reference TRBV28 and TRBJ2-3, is DVKVTQSSRYLVKRTGEKVFLECVQDMDHENMFWYRQDPGLGLRLIYFSYDVKMKEKGDIPEGYSVSREKKERFSLILESASTNQTSMYLCATRWGQGITSGLTDTQYFGPGTRLTVL.

In DNA form, the CDR3 reads TGTGCCAGCAGCCCCGTACTAGCGGGAAGCTACGAGCAGTACTTC. Its translation is CASSPVLAGSYEQYF. This rearrangement joins TRBV27 to TRBJ2-7, with 10 bases that match TRBD2. V trimming: 6 bases; J trimming: 3 bases; junction bases outside the gene matches: 8. CDR1 and CDR2 from the germline V gene are MNHEY and SMNVEV (reference sequence). The CDR3 length is 15 residues.